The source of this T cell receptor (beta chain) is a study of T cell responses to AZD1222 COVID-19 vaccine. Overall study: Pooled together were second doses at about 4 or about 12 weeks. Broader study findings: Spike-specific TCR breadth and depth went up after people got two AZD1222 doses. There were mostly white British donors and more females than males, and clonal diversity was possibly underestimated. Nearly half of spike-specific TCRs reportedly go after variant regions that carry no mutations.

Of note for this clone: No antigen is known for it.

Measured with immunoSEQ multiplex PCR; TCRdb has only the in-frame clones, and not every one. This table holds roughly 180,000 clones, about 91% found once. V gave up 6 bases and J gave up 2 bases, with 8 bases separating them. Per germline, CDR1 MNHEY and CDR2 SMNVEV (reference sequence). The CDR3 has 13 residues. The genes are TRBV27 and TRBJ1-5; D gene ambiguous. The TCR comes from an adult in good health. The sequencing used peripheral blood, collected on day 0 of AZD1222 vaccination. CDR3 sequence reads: CASSSRGNQPQHF. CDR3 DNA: TGTGCCAGCAGCTCCCGGGGCAATCAGCCCCAGCATTTT.